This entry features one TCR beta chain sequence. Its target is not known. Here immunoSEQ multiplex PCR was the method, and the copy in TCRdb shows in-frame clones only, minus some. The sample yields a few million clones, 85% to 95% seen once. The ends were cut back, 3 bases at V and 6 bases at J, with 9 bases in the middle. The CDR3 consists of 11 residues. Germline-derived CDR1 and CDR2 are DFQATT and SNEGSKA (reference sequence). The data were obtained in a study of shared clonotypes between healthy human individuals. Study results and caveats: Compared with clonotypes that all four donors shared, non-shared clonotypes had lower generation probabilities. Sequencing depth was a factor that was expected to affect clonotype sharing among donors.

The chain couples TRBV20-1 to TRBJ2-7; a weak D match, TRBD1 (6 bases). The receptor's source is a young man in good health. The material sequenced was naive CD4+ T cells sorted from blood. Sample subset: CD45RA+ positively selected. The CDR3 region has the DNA TGCAGTGCTAGCAGGGGAATCGAGCAGTACTTC. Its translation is CSASRGIEQYF.